The next 3 T cell receptor beta chains were all read from a single sample in a study of metastatic and nonmetastatic thyroid tumors. With MiXCR, TCRdb called clones anew from the PCR reads. The sample consists of over 70,000 clones, 15% to 20% of them appearing once. All patients were treatment-naive before thyroid surgery. Sample: blood. These TCRs come from a female donor with papillary thyroid cancer or a benign thyroid nodule (not recorded which). Some clones in this sample may be carry-over from other donors' samples.

This clone was found many times. This sequence joins TRBV2 and TRBJ1-1; perhaps TRBD1 as D (6 bases). CDR1 and CDR2 (germline): SNHLY, FYNNEI. The CDR3 runs 13 residues. V gave up 4 bases and J gave up 4 bases, with 10 bases separating them. DNA of the CDR3: TGTGCCAGCAGTGTACAGGGCATCACTGAAGCTTTCTTT. This gives the protein CASSVQGITEAFF.

V usage is TRBV9 and J usage is TRBJ2-7; 8 nucleotides align to TRBD2. Per the germline V gene, CDR1 is SGDLS and CDR2 is YYNGEE. CDR3 size: 15 residues. V shed 0 bases and J 1 base; nucleotides not matched to a gene: 3. The CDR3 nucleotides read TGTGCCAGCAGCGTAGATGCTAGCGGGTCCTACGAGCAGTACTTC. This gives the protein CASSVDASGSYEQYF.

The sample holds many counts of this clone. This sequence joins TRBV7-2 and TRBJ2-2, with D perhaps matching TRBD1 (5 bases). Deletions cut 1 base from V and 1 base from J, with 7 bases between. The CDR3 runs to 15 residues. Germline V lookup: CDR1 SGHTA, CDR2 FQGNSA. The CDR3 DNA is TGTGCCAGCAGCTTAGGCAGGGTGAACACCGGGGAGCTGTTTTTT. Translating gives CASSLGRVNTGELFF.